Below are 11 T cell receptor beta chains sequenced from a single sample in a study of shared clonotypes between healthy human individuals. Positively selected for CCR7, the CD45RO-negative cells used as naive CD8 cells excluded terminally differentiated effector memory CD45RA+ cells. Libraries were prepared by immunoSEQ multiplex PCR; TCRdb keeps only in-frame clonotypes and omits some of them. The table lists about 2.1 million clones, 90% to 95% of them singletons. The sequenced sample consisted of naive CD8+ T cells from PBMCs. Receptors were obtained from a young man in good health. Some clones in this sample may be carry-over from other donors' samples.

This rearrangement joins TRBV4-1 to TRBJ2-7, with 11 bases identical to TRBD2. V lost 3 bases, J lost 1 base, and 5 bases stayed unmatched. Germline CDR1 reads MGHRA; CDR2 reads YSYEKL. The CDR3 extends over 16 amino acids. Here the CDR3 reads CASSQLAGGPSYEQYF. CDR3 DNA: TGCGCCAGCAGCCAGCTAGCGGGAGGCCCGTCCTACGAGCAGTACTTC.

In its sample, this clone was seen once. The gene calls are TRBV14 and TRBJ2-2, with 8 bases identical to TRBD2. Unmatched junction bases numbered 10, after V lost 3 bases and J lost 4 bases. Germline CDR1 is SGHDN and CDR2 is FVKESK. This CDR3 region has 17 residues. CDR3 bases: TGTGCCAGCAGCCAGTTGGGACGGGAGGGCTTCACCGGGGAGCTGTTTTTT. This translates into CASSQLGREGFTGELFF. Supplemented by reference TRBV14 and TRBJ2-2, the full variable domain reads EAGVTQFPSHSVIEKGQTVTLRCDPISGHDNLYWYRRVMGKEIKFLLHFVKESKQDESGMPNNRFLAERTGGTYSTLKVQPAELEDSGVYFCASSQLGREGFTGELFFGEGSRLTVL.

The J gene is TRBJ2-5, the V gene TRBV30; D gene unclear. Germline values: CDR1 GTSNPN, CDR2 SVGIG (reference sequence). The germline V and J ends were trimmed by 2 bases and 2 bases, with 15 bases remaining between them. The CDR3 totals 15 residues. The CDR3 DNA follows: TGTGCCTGGAGTCTCGAGTTGGCGTCACAAGAGACCCAGTACTTC. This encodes CAWSLELASQETQYF.

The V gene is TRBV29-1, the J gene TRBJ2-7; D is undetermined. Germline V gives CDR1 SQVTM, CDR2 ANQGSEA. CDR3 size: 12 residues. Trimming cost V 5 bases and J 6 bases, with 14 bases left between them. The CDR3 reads CSVRERSGEQYF. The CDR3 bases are TGCAGCGTTCGCGAAAGGTCAGGCGAGCAGTACTTC.

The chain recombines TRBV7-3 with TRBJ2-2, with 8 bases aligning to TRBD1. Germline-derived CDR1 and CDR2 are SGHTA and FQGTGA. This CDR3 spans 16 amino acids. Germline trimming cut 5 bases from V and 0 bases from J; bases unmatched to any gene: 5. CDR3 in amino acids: CASSPGTGANTGELFF. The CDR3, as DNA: TGTGCCAGCAGCCCGGGGACAGGAGCGAACACCGGGGAGCTGTTTTTT.

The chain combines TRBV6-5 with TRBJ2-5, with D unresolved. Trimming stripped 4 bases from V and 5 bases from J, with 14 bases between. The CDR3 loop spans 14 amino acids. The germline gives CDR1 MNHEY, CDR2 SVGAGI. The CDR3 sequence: CASSSAYNGETQYF. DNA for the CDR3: TGTGCCAGCAGTTCCGCCTATAACGGGGAGACCCAGTACTTC.

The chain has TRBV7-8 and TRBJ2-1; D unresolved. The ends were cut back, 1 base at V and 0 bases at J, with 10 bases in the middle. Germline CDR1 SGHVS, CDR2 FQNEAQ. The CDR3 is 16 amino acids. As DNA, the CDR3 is TGTGCCAGCAGCTTAGTTGGGCGTAGCTCCTACAATGAGCAGTTCTTC. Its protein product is CASSLVGRSSYNEQFF.

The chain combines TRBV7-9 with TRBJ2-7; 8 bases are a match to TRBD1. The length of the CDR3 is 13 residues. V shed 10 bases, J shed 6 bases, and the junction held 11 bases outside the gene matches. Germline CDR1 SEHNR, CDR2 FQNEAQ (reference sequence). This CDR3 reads CAILAAGGVEQYF. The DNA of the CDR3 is TGTGCCATCCTGGCAGCAGGGGGCGTCGAGCAGTACTTC.

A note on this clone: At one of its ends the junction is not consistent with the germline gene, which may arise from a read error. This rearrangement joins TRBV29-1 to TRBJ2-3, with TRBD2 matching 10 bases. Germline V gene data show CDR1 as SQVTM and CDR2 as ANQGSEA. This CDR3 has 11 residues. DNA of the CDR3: TGCAGCTCAGGGGGAGGGACTAGCGAGATTTTT. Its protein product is CSSGGGTSEIF.

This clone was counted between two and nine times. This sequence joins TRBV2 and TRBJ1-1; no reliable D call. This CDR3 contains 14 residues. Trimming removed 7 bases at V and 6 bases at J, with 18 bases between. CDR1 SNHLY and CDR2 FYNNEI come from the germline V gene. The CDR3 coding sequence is TGTGCCAGCATGAACCCCCGGGGAGGTGCTGAAGCTTTCTTT. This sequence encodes CASMNPRGGAEAFF.

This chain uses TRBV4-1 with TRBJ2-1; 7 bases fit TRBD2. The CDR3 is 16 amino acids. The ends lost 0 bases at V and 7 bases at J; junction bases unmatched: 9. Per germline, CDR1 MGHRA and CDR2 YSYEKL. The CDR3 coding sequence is TGCGCCAGCAGCCAAGATTGGGGGGAGGGTTGGAATGAGCAGTTCTTC. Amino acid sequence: CASSQDWGEGWNEQFF.